This record concerns one T cell receptor beta chain sequence. This clonotype has only a few counts. Its antigen is currently not known. The sample holds no much larger clone one base away, and base qualities are not on file. Donors were 40 or so systemically healthy Caucasian individuals from Russia aged roughly 6 to 100 years. Each donor gave 8 to 10 milliliters of peripheral blood, drawn into EDTA-treated Vacutainer tubes. Ficoll-Paque density-gradient centrifugation was used to isolate PBMCs, with at least 6.5 million per sample. Trizol reagent was used to extract total RNA from the PBMCs, yielding at least 6 micrograms per sample. Naive CD45RAhigh/CD27high T cell percentages were measured by flow cytometry on a PBMC aliquot from every donor. The data were taken from a study of blood T cells in healthy people across ages (dated by TCRdb to between 2015 and 2017). At the level of the whole study: In model experiments, roughly one uniquely barcoded TCR beta cDNA molecule per two T cells was captured by template switching. To track age-related changes in TCR beta repertoire diversity, the study relied on deep sequencing normalized with unique cDNA molecular identifiers. The donors were split into four age groups: young (average 16 years), middle-aged (39), aged (more than 55) and long-lived (over 75). To avoid experimental bias, donors of different ages were distributed randomly across sequencing lanes. The study analyzed two additional independent replicas of 1 million unique cDNA reads from the same blood draw for two donors, one aged 18 to 29 and one aged 80 or older. General conclusions and limits of the study: The CMV infection status of donors was not known, potentially confounding age-related changes in expanded clonotypes. Estimates of total diversity based on one million sequenced T cells were considered lower bounds and underestimates. Observed TCR beta diversity per million T cells fell roughly linearly with age, and a significant reduction was already apparent by age around 40. A strong correlation was found between observed TCR beta diversity and the percentage of naive T cells measured by flow cytometry. Conclusive comparison of naive and antigen-experienced compartments was prevented by the profiling of bulk unsorted PBMCs. Compared with the aged group, the long-lived group had more naive CD4+ T cells, fewer expanded clones and increased TCR diversity, a pattern suggesting age selection.

From its cysteine to its phenylalanine, the CDR3 spans 13 amino acids. Kept here is only the CDR3 DNA, which spans 39 bases and is read in frame from base 1. V is trimmed back by 8 bases and J by 7 bases, and the junction contains 3 bases that no gene match accounts for. CDR1 and CDR2 are drawn from the germline V gene: MGHDK, SYGVNS. Library creation used 5' RACE. Sequencing instrument: Illumina HiSeq 2500. A second PCR of roughly 6 to 11 cycles was run with a J-beta primer mix and a sample-barcoded 5' primer. A template-switch 5' adaptor carrying 12 random nucleotides introduced a unique molecular identifier onto each TCR beta cDNA molecule. At least 3 million CDR3-containing paired-end reads were obtained from each sample. All of the RNA was converted into first-strand cDNA using the Mint cDNA synthesis kit, with a TRBC-specific oligonucleotide serving as the primer. After uracil-DNA glycosylase treatment, a first 18-cycle PCR used universal primers M1SS and BC2_uni_R on all cDNA. Per the authors' processing: Each sample was normalized by randomly selecting 1 million high-quality reads, each carrying a distinct molecular identifier. Reads sharing molecular identifiers were discarded rather than binned into consensus sequences. CDR3 identification, clonotype clustering and error correction used MiTCR with a Q25 quality threshold and the strictest error-elimination algorithm. Lower-bound total TCR beta diversity was estimated with a nonparametric unseen species model using Euler transformation. Starting from the raw public reads, TCRdb applied fastp trimming at Q25, assembled clones with MiXCR and retained in-frame beta chains. Every entry covers one CDR3 protein and lists the most common genes and DNA from its rows. These V and J calls derive from TCRdb rather than the authors' analysis. This sample is represented by roughly 500,000 distinct CDR3 sequences; 27% of them were singletons. Less than 20% of the sample rests with the top ten.

This chain is built from TRBV25-1 and TRBJ1-6, with 9 central nucleotides matching TRBD1. The TCR originated in a woman aged 70 to 79 in good health. Sequencing input: blood. The sequenced DNA: TGTGCCAGCGCGGACAGGGGAAATTCACCCCTCCACTTT. It translates as CASADRGNSPLHF.